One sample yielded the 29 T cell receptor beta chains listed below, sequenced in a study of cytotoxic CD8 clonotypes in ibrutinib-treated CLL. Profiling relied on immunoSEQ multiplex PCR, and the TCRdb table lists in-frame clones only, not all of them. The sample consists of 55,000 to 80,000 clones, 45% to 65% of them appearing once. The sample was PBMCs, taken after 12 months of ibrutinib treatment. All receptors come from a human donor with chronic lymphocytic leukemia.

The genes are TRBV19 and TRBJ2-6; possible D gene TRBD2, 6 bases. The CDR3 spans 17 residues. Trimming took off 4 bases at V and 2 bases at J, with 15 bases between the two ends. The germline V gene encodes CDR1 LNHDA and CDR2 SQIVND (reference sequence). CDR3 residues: CASSSPVGGTGANVLTF. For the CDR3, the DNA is TGTGCCAGTAGTAGTCCAGTGGGGGGAACTGGGGCCAACGTCCTGACTTTC.

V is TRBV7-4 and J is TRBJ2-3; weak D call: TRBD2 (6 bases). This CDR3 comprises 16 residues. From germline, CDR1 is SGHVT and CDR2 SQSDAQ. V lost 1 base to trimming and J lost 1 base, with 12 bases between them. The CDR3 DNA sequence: TGTGCCAGCAGCTTAGTTTTCGGGGGAGGCACAGATACGCAGTATTTT. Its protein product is CASSLVFGGGTDTQYF.

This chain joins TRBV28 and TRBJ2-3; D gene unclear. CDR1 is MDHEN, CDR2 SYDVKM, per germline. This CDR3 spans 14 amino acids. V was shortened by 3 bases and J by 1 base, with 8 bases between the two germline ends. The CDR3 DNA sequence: TGTGCCAGCAGTTTCGTTGCGGGCACAGATACGCAGTATTTT. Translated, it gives CASSFVAGTDTQYF.

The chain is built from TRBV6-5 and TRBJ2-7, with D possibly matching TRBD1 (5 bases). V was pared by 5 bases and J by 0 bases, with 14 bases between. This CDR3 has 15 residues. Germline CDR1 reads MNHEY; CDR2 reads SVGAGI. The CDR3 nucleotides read TGTGCCAGCAGTCCGCAGGGTCCCAGCTCCTACGAGCAGTACTTC. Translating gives CASSPQGPSSYEQYF.

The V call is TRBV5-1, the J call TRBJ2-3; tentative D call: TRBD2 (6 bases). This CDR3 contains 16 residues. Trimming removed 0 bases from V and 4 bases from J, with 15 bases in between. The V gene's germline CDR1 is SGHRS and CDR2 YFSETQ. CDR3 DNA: TGCGCCAGCAGCTTGGCCGGAGCTAGCGCCGCAGATACGCAGTATTTT. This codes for CASSLAGASAADTQYF.

The chain's CDR3 is CASSLSVGPQETQYF. Here the CDR3 DNA reads TGCGCCAGCAGCTTAAGTGTTGGGCCGCAAGAGACCCAGTACTTC. V gene TRBV5-1 combines with J gene TRBJ2-5; D gene unclear. The CDR3 has 15 residues. Germline CDR1 reads SGHRS; CDR2 reads YFSETQ. V lost 2 bases and J lost 2, with 13 bases in between.

CDR3 sequence (DNA): TGCGCCAGCAGCAAATCAGGGGCCACTGAAGCTTTCTTT. Translation gives CASSKSGATEAFF. The chain combines TRBV5-1 with TRBJ1-1, with D perhaps TRBD1 (6 bases). Germline assignment: CDR1 SGHRS and CDR2 YFSETQ. Trimming shortened V by 4 bases and J by 4 bases, and 11 bases separated the two germline ends. The CDR3 has 13 residues.

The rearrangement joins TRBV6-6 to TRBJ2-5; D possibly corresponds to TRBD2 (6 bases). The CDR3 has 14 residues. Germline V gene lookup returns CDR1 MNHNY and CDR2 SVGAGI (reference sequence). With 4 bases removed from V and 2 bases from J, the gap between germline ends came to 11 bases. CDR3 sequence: CASSFRGRQETQYF. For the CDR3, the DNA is TGTGCCAGCAGTTTTCGGGGGAGACAAGAGACCCAGTACTTC.

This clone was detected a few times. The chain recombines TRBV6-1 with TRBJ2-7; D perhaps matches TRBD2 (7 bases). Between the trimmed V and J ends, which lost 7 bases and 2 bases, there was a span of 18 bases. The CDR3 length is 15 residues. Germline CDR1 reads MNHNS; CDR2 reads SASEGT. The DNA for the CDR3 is TGTGCCAGCACCGGAGGGGGGGGCTTACCCTACGAGCAGTACTTC. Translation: CASTGGGGLPYEQYF.

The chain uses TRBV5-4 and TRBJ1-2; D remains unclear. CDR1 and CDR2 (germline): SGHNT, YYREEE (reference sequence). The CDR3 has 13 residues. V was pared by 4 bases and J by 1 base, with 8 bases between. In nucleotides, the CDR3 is TGTGCCAGCAGCCCGGGTGTTAACTATGGCTACACCTTC. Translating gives CASSPGVNYGYTF.

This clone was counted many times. Here the CDR3 reads CASREVGEAFF. In nucleotides, the CDR3 is TGTGCCAGCAGAGAGGTCGGTGAAGCTTTCTTT. The rearrangement links TRBV6-1 to TRBJ1-1; D unresolved. The CDR3 runs to 11 residues. CDR1 and CDR2 (germline): MNHNS, SASEGT. V lost 6 bases, J lost 7 bases, and 9 bases lay in between.

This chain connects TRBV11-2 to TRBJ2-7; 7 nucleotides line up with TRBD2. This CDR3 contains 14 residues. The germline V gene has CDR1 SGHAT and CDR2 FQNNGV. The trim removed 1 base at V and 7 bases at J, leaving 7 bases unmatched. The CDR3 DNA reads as TGTGCCAGCAGCTTAGTTGCGGGAGTTCGAGAGCAGTACTTC. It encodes CASSLVAGVREQYF.

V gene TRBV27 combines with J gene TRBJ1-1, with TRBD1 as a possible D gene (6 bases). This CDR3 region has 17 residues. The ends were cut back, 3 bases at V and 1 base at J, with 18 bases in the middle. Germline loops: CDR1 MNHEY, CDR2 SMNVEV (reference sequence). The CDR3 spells CASSLGGRWVGNTEAFF. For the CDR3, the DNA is TGTGCCAGCAGTTTGGGGGGGCGATGGGTGGGGAACACTGAAGCTTTCTTT.

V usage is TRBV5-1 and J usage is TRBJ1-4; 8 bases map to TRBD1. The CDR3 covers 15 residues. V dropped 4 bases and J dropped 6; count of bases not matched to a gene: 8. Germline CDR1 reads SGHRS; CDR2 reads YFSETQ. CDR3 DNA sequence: TGCGCCAGCAGCCCCGGACAGGGTGGGGATGAAAAACTGTTTTTT. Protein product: CASSPGQGGDEKLFF.

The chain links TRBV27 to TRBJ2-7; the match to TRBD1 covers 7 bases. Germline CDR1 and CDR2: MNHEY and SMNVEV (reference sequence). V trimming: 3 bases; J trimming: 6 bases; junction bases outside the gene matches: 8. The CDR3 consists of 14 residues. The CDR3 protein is CASSFVQGSGEQYF. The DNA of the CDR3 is TGTGCCAGCAGTTTCGTACAGGGGTCAGGCGAGCAGTACTTC.

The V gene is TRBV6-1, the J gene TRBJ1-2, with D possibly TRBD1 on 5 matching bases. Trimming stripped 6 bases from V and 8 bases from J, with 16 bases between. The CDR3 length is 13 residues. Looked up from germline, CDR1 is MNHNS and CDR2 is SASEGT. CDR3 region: CASRFPQGTGYTF. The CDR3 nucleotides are TGTGCCAGCAGATTTCCTCAGGGAACCGGCTACACCTTC.

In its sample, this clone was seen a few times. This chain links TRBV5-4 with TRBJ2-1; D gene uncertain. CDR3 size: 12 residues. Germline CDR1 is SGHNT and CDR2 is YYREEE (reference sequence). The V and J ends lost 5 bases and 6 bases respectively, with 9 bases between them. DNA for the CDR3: TGTGCCAGCAGGGGCATAGGCAATGAGCAGTTCTTC. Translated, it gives CASRGIGNEQFF.

This chain's CDR3 is CASRAGGITGELFF. CDR3 nucleotides: TGTGCCAGCCGAGCAGGGGGCATAACCGGGGAGCTGTTTTTT. The chain is built from TRBV7-9 and TRBJ2-2, with 8 bases aligning to TRBD1. The length of the CDR3 is 14 residues. V lost 8 bases and J lost 5; bases outside the gene matches: 7. From germline, CDR1 is SEHNR and CDR2 FQNEAQ (reference sequence).

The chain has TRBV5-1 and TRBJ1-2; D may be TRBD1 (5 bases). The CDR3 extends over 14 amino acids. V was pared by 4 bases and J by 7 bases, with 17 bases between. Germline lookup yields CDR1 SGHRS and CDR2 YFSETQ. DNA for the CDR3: TGCGCCAGCAGCGACGCCCAGGGTTATGGTGGCTACACCTTC. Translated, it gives CASSDAQGYGGYTF.

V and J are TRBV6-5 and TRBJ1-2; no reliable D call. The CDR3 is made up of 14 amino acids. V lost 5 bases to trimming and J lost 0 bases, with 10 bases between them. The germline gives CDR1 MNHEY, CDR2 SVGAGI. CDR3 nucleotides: TGTGCCAGCAGTAACGCGGGAGCTAACTATGGCTACACCTTC. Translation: CASSNAGANYGYTF.

CDR3: CASSLQGLGEETQYF. CDR3 DNA sequence: TGTGCCAGCAGTTTACAAGGGCTTGGGGAAGAGACCCAGTACTTC. The chain links TRBV28 to TRBJ2-5; D unclear. CDR3 length equals 15 residues. V lost 2 bases, J lost 3 bases, and 13 bases lay in between. In germline, CDR1 is MDHEN, CDR2 SYDVKM. The full variable domain, in which reference TRBV28 and TRBJ2-5 provide the parts outside the CDR3, is DVKVTQSSRYLVKRTGEKVFLECVQDMDHENMFWYRQDPGLGLRLIYFSYDVKMKEKGDIPEGYSVSREKKERFSLILESASTNQTSMYLCASSLQGLGEETQYFGPGTRLLVL.

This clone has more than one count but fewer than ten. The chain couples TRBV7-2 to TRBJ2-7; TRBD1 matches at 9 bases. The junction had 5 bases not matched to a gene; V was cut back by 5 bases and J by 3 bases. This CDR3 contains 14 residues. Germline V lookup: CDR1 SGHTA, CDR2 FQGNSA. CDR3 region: CASSTGTGYYEQYF. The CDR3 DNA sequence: TGTGCCAGCAGCACCGGGACAGGGTACTACGAGCAGTACTTC.

CDR3: CASSYYRTGHSGYTF. The CDR3, as DNA: TGCGCCAGCAGCTACTACAGGACAGGACATAGCGGCTACACCTTC. This rearrangement joins TRBV10-1 to TRBJ1-2; 7 bases line up with TRBD1. Losses at the gene ends were 6 bases for V and 8 bases for J; bases not matched to a gene: 15. Germline CDR1 is WNHNN and CDR2 is SYGVQD (reference sequence). This CDR3 has 15 residues.

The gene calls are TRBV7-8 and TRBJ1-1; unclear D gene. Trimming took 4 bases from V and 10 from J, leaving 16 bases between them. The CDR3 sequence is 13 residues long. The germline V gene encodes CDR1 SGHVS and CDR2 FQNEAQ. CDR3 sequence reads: CASSWALTSGAFF. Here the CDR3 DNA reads TGTGCCAGCAGCTGGGCCCTGACTTCCGGAGCTTTCTTT.

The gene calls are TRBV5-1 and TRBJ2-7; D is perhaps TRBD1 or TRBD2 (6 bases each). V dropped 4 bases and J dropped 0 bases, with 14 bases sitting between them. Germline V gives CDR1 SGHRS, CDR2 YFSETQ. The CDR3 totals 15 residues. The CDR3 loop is CASSRGTLSSYEQYF. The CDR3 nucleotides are TGCGCCAGCAGCAGGGGGACTTTAAGCTCCTACGAGCAGTACTTC.

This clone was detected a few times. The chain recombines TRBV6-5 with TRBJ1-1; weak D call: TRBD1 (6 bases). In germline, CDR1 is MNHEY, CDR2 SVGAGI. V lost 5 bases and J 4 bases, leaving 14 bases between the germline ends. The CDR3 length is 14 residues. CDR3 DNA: TGTGCCAGCAGTGAGCCGGGACAAGTCACTGAAGCTTTCTTT. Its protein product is CASSEPGQVTEAFF.

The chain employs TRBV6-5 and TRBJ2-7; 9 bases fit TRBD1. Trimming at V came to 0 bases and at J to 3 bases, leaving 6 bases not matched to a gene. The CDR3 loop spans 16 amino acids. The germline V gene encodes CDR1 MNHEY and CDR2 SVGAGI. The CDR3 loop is CASSYSPGTGNYEQYF. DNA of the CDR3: TGTGCCAGCAGTTACTCTCCCGGGACAGGGAACTACGAGCAGTACTTC.

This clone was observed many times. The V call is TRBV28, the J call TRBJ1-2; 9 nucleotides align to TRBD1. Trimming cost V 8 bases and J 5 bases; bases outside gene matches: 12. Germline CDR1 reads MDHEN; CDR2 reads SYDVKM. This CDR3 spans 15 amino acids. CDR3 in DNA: TGTGCCAGCGCCTCTACTCCCGGGACAGGGTATGGCTACACCTTC. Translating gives CASASTPGTGYGYTF.

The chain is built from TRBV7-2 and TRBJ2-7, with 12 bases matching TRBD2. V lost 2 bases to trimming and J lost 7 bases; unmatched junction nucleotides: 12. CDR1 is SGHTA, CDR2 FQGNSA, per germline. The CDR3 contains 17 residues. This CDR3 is CASSLTRASGGAEEQYV. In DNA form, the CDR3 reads TGTGCCAGCAGCTTAACCCGGGCTAGCGGGGGGGCCGAAGAGCAGTACGTC.